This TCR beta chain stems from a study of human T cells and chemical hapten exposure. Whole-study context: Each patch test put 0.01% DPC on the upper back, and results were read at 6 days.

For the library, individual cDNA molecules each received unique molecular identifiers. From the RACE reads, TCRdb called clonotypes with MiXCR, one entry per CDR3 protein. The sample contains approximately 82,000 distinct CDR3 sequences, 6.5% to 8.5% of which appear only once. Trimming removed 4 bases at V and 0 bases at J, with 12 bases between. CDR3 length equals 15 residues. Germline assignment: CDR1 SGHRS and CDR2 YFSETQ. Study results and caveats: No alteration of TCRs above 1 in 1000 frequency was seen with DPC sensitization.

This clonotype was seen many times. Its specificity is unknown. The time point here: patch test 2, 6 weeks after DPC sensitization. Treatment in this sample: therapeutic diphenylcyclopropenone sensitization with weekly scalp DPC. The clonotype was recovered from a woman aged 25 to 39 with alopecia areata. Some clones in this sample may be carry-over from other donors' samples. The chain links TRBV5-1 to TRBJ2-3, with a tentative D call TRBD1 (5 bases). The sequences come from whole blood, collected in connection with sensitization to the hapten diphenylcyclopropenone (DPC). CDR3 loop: CASSRQKTSTDTQYF. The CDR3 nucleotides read TGCGCCAGCAGCCGACAGAAAACTAGCACAGATACGCAGTATTTT.